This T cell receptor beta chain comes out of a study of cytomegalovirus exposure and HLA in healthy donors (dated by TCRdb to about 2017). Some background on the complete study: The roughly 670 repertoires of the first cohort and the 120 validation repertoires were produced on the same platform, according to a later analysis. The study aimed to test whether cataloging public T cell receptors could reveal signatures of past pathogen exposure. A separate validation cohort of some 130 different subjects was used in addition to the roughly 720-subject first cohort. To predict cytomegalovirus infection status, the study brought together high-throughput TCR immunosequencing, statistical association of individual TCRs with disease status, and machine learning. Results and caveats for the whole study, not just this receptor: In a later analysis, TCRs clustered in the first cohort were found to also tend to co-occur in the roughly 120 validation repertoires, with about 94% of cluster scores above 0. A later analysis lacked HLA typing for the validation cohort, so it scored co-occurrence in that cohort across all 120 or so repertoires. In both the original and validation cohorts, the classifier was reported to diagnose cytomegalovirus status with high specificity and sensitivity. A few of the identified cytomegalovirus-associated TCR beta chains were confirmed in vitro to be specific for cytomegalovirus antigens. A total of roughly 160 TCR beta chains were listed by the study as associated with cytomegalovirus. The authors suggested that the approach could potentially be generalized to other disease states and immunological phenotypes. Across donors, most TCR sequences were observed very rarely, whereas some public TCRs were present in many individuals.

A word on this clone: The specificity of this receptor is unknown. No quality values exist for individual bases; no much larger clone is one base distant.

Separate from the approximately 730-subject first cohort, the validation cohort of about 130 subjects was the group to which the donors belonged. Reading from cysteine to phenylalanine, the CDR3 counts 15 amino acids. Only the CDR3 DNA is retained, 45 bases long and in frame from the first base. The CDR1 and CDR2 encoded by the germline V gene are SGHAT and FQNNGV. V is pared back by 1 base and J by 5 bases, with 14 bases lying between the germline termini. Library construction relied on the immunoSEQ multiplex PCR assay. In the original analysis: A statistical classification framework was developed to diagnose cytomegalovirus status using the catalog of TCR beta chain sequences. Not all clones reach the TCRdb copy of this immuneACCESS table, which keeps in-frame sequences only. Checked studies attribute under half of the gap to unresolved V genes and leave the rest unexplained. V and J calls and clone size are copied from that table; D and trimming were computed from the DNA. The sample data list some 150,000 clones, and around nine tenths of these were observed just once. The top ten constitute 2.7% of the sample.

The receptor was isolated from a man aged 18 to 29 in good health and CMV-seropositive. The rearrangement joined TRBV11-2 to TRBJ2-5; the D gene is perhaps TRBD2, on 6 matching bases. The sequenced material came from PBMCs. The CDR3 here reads CASSLGVGGTETQYF. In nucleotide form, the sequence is TGTGCCAGCAGCTTAGGCGTGGGAGGTACCGAGACCCAGTACTTC.